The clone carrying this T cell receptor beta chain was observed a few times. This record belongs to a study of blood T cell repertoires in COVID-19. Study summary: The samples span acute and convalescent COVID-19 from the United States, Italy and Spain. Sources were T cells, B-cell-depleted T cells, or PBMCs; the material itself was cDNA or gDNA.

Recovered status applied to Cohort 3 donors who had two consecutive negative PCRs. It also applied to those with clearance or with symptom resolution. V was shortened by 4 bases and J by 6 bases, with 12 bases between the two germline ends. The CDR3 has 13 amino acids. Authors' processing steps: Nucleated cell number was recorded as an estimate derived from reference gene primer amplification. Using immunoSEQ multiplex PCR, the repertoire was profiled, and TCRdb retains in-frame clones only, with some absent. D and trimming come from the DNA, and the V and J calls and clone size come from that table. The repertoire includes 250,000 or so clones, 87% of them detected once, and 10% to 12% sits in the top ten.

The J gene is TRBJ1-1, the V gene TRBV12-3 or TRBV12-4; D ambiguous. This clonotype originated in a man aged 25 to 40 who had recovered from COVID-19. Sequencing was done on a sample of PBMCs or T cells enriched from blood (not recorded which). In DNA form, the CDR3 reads TGTGCCAGCAGTTATATGAGAGATTCTGAAGCTTTCTTT. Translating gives CASSYMRDSEAFF.